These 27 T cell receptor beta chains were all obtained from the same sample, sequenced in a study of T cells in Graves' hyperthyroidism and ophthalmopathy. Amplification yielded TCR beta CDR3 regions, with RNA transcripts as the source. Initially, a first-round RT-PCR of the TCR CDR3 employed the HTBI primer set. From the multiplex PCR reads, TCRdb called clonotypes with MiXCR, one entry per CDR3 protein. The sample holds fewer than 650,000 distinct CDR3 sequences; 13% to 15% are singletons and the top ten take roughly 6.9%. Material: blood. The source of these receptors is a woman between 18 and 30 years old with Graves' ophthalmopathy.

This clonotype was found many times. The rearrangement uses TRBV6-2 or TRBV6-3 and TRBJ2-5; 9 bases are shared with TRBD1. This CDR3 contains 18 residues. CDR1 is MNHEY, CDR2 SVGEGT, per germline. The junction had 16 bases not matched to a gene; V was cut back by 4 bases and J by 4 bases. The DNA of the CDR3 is TGTGCCAGCAGTTCCTACTTACCGGACAGGGGAGGAGGAGAGACCCAGTACTTC. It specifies CASSSYLPDRGGGETQYF.

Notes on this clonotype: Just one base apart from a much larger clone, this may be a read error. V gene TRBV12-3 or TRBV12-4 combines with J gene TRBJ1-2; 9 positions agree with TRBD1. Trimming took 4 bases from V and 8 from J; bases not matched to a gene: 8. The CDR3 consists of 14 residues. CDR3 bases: TGTGCCAGCAGTTCCACAGGGGGCTTTGAAGGCTACACCTTC. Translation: CASSSTGGFEGYTF.

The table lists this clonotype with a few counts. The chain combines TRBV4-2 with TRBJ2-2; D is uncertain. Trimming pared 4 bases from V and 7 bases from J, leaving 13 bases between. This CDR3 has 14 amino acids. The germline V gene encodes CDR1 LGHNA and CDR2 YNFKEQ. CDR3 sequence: CASSPRAVGGELFF. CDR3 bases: TGTGCCAGCAGCCCCCGTGCAGTCGGCGGGGAGCTGTTTTTT.

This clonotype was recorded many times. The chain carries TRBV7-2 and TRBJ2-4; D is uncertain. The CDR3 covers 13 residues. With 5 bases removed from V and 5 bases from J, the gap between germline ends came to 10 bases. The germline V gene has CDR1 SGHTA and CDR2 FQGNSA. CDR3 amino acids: CASSQFPENIQYF. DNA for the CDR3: TGTGCCAGCAGCCAATTTCCCGAAAACATTCAGTACTTC.

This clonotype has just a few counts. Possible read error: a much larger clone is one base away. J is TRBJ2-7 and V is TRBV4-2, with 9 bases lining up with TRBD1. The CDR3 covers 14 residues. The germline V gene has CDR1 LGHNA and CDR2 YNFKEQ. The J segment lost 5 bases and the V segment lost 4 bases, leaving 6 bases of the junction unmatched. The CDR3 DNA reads TGTGCCAGCAGCCGGACAGGGGATGCGGACGAGCAGTACTTC. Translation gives CASSRTGDADEQYF.

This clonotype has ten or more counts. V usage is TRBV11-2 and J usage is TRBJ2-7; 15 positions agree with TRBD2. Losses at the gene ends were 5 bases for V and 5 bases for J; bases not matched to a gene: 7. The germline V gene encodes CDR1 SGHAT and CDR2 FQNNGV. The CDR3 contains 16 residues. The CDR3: CASSDPGTSGRNEQYF. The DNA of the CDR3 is TGTGCCAGCAGCGACCCCGGGACTAGCGGGAGGAACGAGCAGTACTTC.

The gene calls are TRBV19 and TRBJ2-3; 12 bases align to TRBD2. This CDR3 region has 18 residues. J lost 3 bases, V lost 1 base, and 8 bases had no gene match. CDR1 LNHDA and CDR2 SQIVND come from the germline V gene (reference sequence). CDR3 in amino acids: CASSIVVATSGRTDTQYF. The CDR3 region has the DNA TGTGCCAGTAGTATAGTAGTAGCAACTAGCGGGAGGACAGATACGCAGTATTTT.

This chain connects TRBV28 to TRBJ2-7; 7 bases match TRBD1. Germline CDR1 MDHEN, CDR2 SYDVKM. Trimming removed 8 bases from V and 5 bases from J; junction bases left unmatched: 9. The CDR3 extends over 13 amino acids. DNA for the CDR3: TGTGCCAGCGGGACAGCCTCAGGGGACGAGCAGTACTTC. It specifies CASGTASGDEQYF. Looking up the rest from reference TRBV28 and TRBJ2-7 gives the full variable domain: DVKVTQSSRYLVKRTGEKVFLECVQDMDHENMFWYRQDPGLGLRLIYFSYDVKMKEKGDIPEGYSVSREKKERFSLILESASTNQTSMYLCASGTASGDEQYFGPGTRLTVT.

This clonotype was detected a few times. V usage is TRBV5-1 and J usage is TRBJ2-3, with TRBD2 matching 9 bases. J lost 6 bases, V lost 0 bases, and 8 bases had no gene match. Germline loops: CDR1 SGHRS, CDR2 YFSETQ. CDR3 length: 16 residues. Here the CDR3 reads CASSLVLREGLDTQYF. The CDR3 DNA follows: TGCGCCAGCAGCTTGGTTTTGCGGGAGGGATTGGATACGCAGTATTTT.

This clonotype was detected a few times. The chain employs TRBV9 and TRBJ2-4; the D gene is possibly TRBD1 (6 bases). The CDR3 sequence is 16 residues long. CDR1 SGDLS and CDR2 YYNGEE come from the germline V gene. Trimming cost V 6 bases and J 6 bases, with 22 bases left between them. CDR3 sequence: CASTKDQGPPGNIQYF. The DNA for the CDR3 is TGTGCCAGCACCAAAGACCAGGGGCCCCCGGGAAACATTCAGTACTTC.

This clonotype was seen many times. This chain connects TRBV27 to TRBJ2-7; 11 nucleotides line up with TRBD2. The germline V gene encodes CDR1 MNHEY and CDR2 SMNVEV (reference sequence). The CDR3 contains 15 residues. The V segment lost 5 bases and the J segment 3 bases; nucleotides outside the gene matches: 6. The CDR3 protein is CASSPLTSGVYEQYF. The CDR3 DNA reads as TGTGCCAGCAGTCCCCTGACTAGCGGGGTCTACGAGCAGTACTTC.

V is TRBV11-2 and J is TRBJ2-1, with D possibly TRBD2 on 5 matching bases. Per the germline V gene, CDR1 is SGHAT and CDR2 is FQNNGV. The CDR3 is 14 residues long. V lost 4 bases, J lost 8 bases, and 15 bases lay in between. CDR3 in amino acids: CASSSGERVDEQFF. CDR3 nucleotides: TGTGCCAGCAGCTCAGGTGAGAGGGTAGATGAGCAGTTCTTC.

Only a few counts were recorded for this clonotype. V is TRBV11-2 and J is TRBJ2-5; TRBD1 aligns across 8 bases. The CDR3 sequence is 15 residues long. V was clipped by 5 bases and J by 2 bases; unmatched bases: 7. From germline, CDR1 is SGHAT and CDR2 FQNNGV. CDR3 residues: CASSPGQAGQETQYF. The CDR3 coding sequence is TGTGCCAGCAGCCCGGGACAGGCGGGGCAAGAGACCCAGTACTTC.

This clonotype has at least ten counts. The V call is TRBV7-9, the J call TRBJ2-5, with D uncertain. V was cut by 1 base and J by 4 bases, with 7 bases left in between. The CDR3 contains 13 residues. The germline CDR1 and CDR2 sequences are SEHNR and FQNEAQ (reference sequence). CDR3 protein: CASSLENSETQYF. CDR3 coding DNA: TGTGCCAGCAGCTTAGAGAATTCAGAGACCCAGTACTTC.

The CDR3 DNA reads TGTGCCTGGACCCCCGCGATCCCTGATGTGAGGGGCTGGCAGCCCCAGCATTTT. Its protein is CAWTPAIPDVRGWQPQHF. The V call is TRBV30, the J call TRBJ1-5; TRBD1 might be the D (5 bases). This CDR3 has 18 amino acids. Germline loops: CDR1 GTSNPN, CDR2 SVGIG (reference sequence). V gave up 4 bases and J gave up 7 bases, with 29 bases separating them.

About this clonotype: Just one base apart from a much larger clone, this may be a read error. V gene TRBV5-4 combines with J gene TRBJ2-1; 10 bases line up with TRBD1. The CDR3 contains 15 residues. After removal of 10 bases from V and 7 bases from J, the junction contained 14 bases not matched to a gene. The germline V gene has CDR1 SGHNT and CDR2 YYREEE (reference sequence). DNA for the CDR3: TGTGCCGGCACGACAGGGGGCAAGGTATGGAATGAGCAGTTCTTC. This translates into CAGTTGGKVWNEQFF.

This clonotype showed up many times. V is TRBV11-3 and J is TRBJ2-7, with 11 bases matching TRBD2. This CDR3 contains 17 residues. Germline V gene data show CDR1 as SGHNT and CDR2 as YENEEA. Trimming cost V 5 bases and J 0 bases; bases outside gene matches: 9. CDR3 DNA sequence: TGTGCCAGCAGCCCGGGGACTAGCGGATATCGCTCCTACGAGCAGTACTTC. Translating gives CASSPGTSGYRSYEQYF.

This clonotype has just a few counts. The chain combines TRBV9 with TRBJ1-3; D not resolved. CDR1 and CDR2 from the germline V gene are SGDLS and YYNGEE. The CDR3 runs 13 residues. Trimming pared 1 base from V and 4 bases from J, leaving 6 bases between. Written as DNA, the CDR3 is TGTGCCAGCAGCGTAATTGGGGGAAACACCATATATTTT. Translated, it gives CASSVIGGNTIYF.

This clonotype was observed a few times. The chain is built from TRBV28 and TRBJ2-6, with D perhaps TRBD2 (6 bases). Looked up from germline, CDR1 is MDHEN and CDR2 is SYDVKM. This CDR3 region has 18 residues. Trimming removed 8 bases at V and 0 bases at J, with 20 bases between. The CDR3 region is CASSPTDGGDSGANVLTF. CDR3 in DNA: TGTGCCAGCTCACCAACGGATGGAGGGGACTCTGGGGCCAACGTCCTGACTTTC.

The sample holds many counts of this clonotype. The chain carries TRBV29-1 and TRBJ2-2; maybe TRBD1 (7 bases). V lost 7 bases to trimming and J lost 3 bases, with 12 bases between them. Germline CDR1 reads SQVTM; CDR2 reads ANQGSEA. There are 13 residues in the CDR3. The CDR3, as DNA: TGCAGCGGTGACAGGGAGGACACCGGGGAGCTGTTTTTT. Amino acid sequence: CSGDREDTGELFF.

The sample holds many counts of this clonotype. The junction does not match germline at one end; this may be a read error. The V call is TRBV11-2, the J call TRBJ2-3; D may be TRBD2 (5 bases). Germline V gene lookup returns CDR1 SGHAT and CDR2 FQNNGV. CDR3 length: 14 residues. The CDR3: CASSLDYSTDTQYF. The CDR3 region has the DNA TGTGCCAGCAGCCTAGACTACAGCACAGATACGCAGTATTTT. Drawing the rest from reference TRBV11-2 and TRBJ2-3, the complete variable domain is EAGVAQSPRYKIIEKRQSVAFWCNPISGHATLYWYQQILGQGPKLLIQFQNNGVVDDSQLPKDRFSAERLKGVDSTLKIQPAKLEDSAVYLCASSLDYSTDTQYFGPGTRLTVL.

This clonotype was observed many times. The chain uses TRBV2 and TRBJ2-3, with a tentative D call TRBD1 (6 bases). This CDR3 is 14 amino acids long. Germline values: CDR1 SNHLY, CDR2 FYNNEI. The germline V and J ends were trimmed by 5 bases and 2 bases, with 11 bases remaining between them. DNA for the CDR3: TGTGCCAGCAGTCCATGGACAGTCACAGATACGCAGTATTTT. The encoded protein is CASSPWTVTDTQYF.

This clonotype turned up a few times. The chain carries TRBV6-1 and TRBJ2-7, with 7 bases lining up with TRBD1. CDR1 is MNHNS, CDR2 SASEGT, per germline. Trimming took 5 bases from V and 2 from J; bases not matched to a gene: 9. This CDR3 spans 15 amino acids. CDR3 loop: CASSSAQGVAYEQYF. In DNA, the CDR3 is TGTGCCAGCAGTTCCGCGCAGGGGGTCGCCTACGAGCAGTACTTC.

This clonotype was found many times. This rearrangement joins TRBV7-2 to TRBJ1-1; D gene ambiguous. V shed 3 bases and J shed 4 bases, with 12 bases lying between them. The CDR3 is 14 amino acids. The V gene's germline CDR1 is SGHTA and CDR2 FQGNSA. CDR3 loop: CASSLKGGGTEAFF. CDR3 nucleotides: TGTGCCAGCAGCTTGAAGGGCGGTGGCACTGAAGCTTTCTTT.

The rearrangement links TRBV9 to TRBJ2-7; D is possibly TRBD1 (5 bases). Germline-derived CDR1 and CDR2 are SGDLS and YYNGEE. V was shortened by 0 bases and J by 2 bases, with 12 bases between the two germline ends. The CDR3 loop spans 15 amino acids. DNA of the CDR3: TGTGCCAGCAGCGTAGGGGGCGAAGACCCCTACGAGCAGTACTTC. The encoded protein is CASSVGGEDPYEQYF.

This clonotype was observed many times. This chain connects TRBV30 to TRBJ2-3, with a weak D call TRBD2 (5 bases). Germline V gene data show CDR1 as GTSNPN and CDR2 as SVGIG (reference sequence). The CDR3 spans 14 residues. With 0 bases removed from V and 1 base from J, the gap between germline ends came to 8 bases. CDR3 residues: CAWSVSLGTDTQYF. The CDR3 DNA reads TGTGCCTGGAGTGTTTCACTAGGCACAGATACGCAGTATTTT.

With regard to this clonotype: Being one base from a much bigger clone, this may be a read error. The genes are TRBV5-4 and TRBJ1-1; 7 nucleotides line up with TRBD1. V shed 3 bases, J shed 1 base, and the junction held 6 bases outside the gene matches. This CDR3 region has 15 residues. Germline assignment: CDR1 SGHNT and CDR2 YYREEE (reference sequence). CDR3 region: CASSWAGTANTEAFF. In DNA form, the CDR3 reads TGTGCCAGCAGCTGGGCCGGGACAGCGAACACTGAAGCTTTCTTT.